This T cell receptor (beta chain) was documented in a study of T cell repertoires in cytomegalovirus infection. About the study: Public TCR beta signatures indicated both CMV infection and matching HLA type. Study-wide results and caveats: Across the ex vivo response, the dominant clonotypes were HLA-C-restricted CMV-specific TCR beta clonotypes. Cumulative frequency (of public TCR beta family members) identified carriers of CMV plus the relevant HLA.

In the case of this clonotype: Its antigen remains unknown.

In TCRdb, the reads were re-called with MiXCR into one record per CDR3 protein. The repertoire holds approximately 550,000 distinct CDR3 sequences, with approximately 15% as singletons. The CDR3 is 16 amino acids. With 2 bases clipped from V and 5 bases from J, the junction kept 8 bases outside the gene matches. Germline lookup yields CDR1 LGHDT and CDR2 YNNKEL (reference sequence). The chain joins TRBV3-1 to TRBJ2-2, with TRBD2 matching over 7 bases. The sample comprised CD8+ T cells from PBMCs. This receptor was identified in a human donor in good health (CMV status not recorded). Some clones in this sample may be carry-over from other donors' samples. The CDR3 DNA follows: TGTGCCAGCAGCCAACCCTCGGGAGGAGGTACCGGGGAGCTGTTTTTT. It codes for CASSQPSGGGTGELFF.